This TCR beta chain appears in the sequencing data of a study of siplizumab effects on memory and regulatory T cells. Assay: immunoSEQ multiplex PCR; the TCRdb copy retains only in-frame clones and omits some. This sample has about 110,000 clones, with 92% found just once. Points from the study as a whole: Siplizumab led to significantly less abundant alloreactive sequences that could be traced back to unstimulated CD4+ memory cells. Memory cells seemed less diverse than naive T cells, which also seemed major contributors to the alloresponse.

Germline values: CDR1 SEHNR, CDR2 FQNEAQ (reference sequence). This CDR3 is built from 14 residues. J gave up 2 bases and V 5 bases, and 3 bases lay outside the gene matches. Worth noting for this clone: Its cognate antigen is unknown.

This sequence joins TRBV7-9 and TRBJ2-7, with 10 bases that match TRBD1. The source of this sequence is a human donor in good health. The sample consisted of Tregs sorted from blood. CDR3: CASSPGTGAYEQYF. The CDR3 DNA sequence: TGTGCCAGCAGCCCCGGGACAGGGGCCTACGAGCAGTACTTC.